A selection of T cell receptor beta chains follows, all from one sample in a study of human T cells and chemical hapten exposure. TCRdb fed the RACE reads into MiXCR, producing one record per CDR3 protein. The repertoire holds fewer than 80,000 distinct CDR3 sequences, with 10% to 13% as singletons. Sequencing used whole blood, obtained in connection with sensitization to the hapten diphenylcyclopropenone (DPC). The receptors derive from a woman aged 45-65 years with alopecia areata. Some clones in this sample may be carry-over from other donors' samples. Both conserved end residues are part of each CDR3. Fields, in order: D gene, clone size, J gene, V gene, CDR3 DNA, CDR3 protein. D genes are given only for firm matches. A clone size is listed for some rows: how often the clone was seen (once, few, many), or a class if it is expanded.

D gene: -; clone size: many; J gene: TRBJ2-1; V gene: TRBV24-1; CDR3 DNA: TGTGCCACCTCCCCCCGCCGGTCAGCGGGTCCCTTGAATGAGCAGTTCTTC; CDR3 protein: CATSPRRSAGPLNEQFF
D gene: TRBD2; clone size: many; J gene: TRBJ2-3; V gene: TRBV11-2; CDR3 DNA: TGTGCCAGCAGCACATCCCCCCTAGCGGGGGCCACAGATACGCAGTATTTT; CDR3 protein: CASSTSPLAGATDTQYF
D gene: TRBD1; clone size: many; J gene: TRBJ2-7; V gene: TRBV18; CDR3 DNA: TGTGCCAGCTCACGTCGGGACAGGAGCTCCTACGAGCAGTACTTC; CDR3 protein: CASSRRDRSSYEQYF
D gene: -; clone size: -; J gene: TRBJ2-3; V gene: TRBV15; CDR3 DNA: TGTGCCACCAGCACCGGGACTAGCACAGATACGCAGTATTTT; CDR3 protein: CATSTGTSTDTQYF
D gene: -; clone size: few; J gene: TRBJ1-3; V gene: TRBV20-1; CDR3 DNA: TGCAGTGCCCGAGAAGGGGGTACTGGAAACACCATATATTTT; CDR3 protein: CSAREGGTGNTIYF
D gene: TRBD1; clone size: -; J gene: TRBJ2-2; V gene: TRBV7-9; CDR3 DNA: TGTGCCAGCAGCTCTCGACAGGGCCCGAGGACCGGGGAGCTGTTTTTT; CDR3 protein: CASSSRQGPRTGELFF
D gene: TRBD1; clone size: -; J gene: TRBJ1-1; V gene: TRBV29-1; CDR3 DNA: TGCAGCGCAACACAGGGGGCGCGCACTGAAGCTTTCTTT; CDR3 protein: CSATQGARTEAFF
D gene: -; clone size: -; J gene: TRBJ1-2; V gene: TRBV21-1; CDR3 DNA: TGTGCCAGCAGCAAACCGCGCCCCAGAGTAAAGAGCTATGGCTACACCTTC; CDR3 protein: CASSKPRPRVKSYGYTF
D gene: -; clone size: few; J gene: TRBJ2-2; V gene: TRBV2; CDR3 DNA: TGTGCCAGCAGGGTATTCCTAGCCGTGACCGGGGAGCTGTTTTTT; CDR3 protein: CASRVFLAVTGELFF
D gene: TRBD2; clone size: many; J gene: TRBJ2-1; V gene: TRBV4-1; CDR3 DNA: TGCGCCAGCAGCCAAGTCCACCTCACTAGCGTCGATGAGCAGTTCTTC; CDR3 protein: CASSQVHLTSVDEQFF
D gene: -; clone size: many; J gene: TRBJ1-4; V gene: TRBV29-1; CDR3 DNA: TGCAGCGTTGGAATGAATGAAAAACTGTTTTTT; CDR3 protein: CSVGMNEKLFF
D gene: -; clone size: few; J gene: TRBJ2-1; V gene: TRBV2; CDR3 DNA: TGTGCCAGCATGATAGGGAACTATGAGCAGTTCTTC; CDR3 protein: CASMIGNYEQFF
D gene: TRBD2; clone size: many; J gene: TRBJ2-7; V gene: TRBV11-2; CDR3 DNA: TGTGCCAGCAGCTACGGACTAGCGGGACTCGTCGAGCAGTACTTC; CDR3 protein: CASSYGLAGLVEQYF
D gene: TRBD2; clone size: -; J gene: TRBJ2-5; V gene: TRBV14; CDR3 DNA: TGTGCCAGCAGCCACGAAGCGGGAGGCTTGCGGGAGACCCAGTACTTC; CDR3 protein: CASSHEAGGLRETQYF
D gene: -; clone size: -; J gene: TRBJ1-5; V gene: TRBV5-8; CDR3 DNA: TGTGCCAGCAGCTTGGTCGGCCTCCGGGAGCATTTT; CDR3 protein: CASSLVGLREHF
D gene: -; clone size: many; J gene: TRBJ2-7; V gene: TRBV30; CDR3 DNA: TGTGCCTGGAGTGTACAGGTCTCGGCCGAGCAGTACTTC; CDR3 protein: CAWSVQVSAEQYF
D gene: -; clone size: many; J gene: TRBJ2-1; V gene: TRBV12-3/TRBV12-4; CDR3 DNA: TGTGCCAGCAGTATTCAGATCGCTCAGGTTGAGCAGTTCTTC; CDR3 protein: CASSIQIAQVEQFF
D gene: TRBD1; clone size: many; J gene: TRBJ2-2; V gene: TRBV19; CDR3 DNA: TGTGCCAGTAGATTGCTCGGGACAGGCAACACCGGGGAGCTGTTTTTT; CDR3 protein: CASRLLGTGNTGELFF
D gene: -; clone size: -; J gene: TRBJ1-3; V gene: TRBV20-1; CDR3 DNA: TGCAGTGCCCTCAGGTTCTCTGGAAACACCATATATTTT; CDR3 protein: CSALRFSGNTIYF
D gene: -; clone size: -; J gene: TRBJ2-4; V gene: TRBV19; CDR3 DNA: TGTGTCAGTAGACCAAGCCGGGCGGCTAAAAACATTCAGTACTTC; CDR3 protein: CVSRPSRAAKNIQYF
D gene: -; clone size: many; J gene: TRBJ2-3; V gene: TRBV20-1; CDR3 DNA: TGCAGTGCTAGACGTCAGGGTGGTGATACGCAGTATTTT; CDR3 protein: CSARRQGGDTQYF
D gene: TRBD2; clone size: many; J gene: TRBJ2-7; V gene: TRBV15; CDR3 DNA: TGTGCCACCAGCAGAGTTGACGGCGGGAGTTACGAGCAGTACTTC; CDR3 protein: CATSRVDGGSYEQYF
D gene: -; clone size: many; J gene: TRBJ1-3; V gene: TRBV29-1; CDR3 DNA: TGCAGCGTTGAGTCGGACAGAGTCTCTGGAAACACCATATATTTT; CDR3 protein: CSVESDRVSGNTIYF
D gene: TRBD1; clone size: few; J gene: TRBJ1-2; V gene: TRBV5-1; CDR3 DNA: TGCGCCAGCAGCTCAGGACAGGGGGCACACTATGGCTACACCTTC; CDR3 protein: CASSSGQGAHYGYTF
D gene: -; clone size: -; J gene: TRBJ2-1; V gene: TRBV29-1; CDR3 DNA: TGCAGCGCAGCGTTGACCGGGGAGGAACAGTTCTTC; CDR3 protein: CSAALTGEEQFF
D gene: -; clone size: many; J gene: TRBJ1-5; V gene: TRBV10-2; CDR3 DNA: TGCGCCAGCCCACTTCGGAGCAATCAGCCCCAGCATTTT; CDR3 protein: CASPLRSNQPQHF
D gene: TRBD1; clone size: many; J gene: TRBJ1-2; V gene: TRBV28; CDR3 DNA: TGTGCCAGCAGTTTTACGGGACAGGGGAGGGGTGGCTACACCTTC; CDR3 protein: CASSFTGQGRGGYTF
D gene: TRBD2; clone size: -; J gene: TRBJ2-1; V gene: TRBV29-1; CDR3 DNA: TGCAGCGTTGAAGTTGGGCGGGAGGGCCTGGGATTC; CDR3 protein: CSVEVGREGLGF
D gene: TRBD1; clone size: many; J gene: TRBJ2-1; V gene: TRBV2; CDR3 DNA: TGTGCCAGCAGTGCCGGGACAGCCTCCTACAATGAGCAGTTCTTC; CDR3 protein: CASSAGTASYNEQFF
D gene: -; clone size: few; J gene: TRBJ1-5; V gene: TRBV11-3; CDR3 DNA: TGTGCCAGCAGCTTAATCCTAGGTGCTGGTCAGCCCCAGCATTTT; CDR3 protein: CASSLILGAGQPQHF
D gene: -; clone size: -; J gene: TRBJ1-5; V gene: TRBV29-1; CDR3 DNA: TGCAGCGGCTGGGAGGGTTTCGGTCAGCCCCAGCATTTT; CDR3 protein: CSGWEGFGQPQHF
D gene: -; clone size: many; J gene: TRBJ2-7; V gene: TRBV5-1; CDR3 DNA: TGCGCCAGCAGCTTGAGTGGGAGTGAGAACGAGCAGTACTTC; CDR3 protein: CASSLSGSENEQYF
D gene: -; clone size: -; J gene: TRBJ1-1; V gene: TRBV14; CDR3 DNA: TGTGCCAGCAGTCGCAACAGTTGGGGGACTGAAGCTTTCTTT; CDR3 protein: CASSRNSWGTEAFF
D gene: -; clone size: few; J gene: TRBJ2-7; V gene: TRBV3-1; CDR3 DNA: TGTGCCAGCAGCTCCCGGTGGGGGAACGAGCAGTACTTC; CDR3 protein: CASSSRWGNEQYF
D gene: -; clone size: -; J gene: TRBJ2-2; V gene: TRBV10-2; CDR3 DNA: TGCGCCAGCAGTGTTCGAGGGAGCGAGAACACCGGGGAGCTGTTTTTT; CDR3 protein: CASSVRGSENTGELFF
D gene: -; clone size: many; J gene: TRBJ2-1; V gene: TRBV7-8; CDR3 DNA: TGTGCCAGCAGCTTGATTAGATACAATGAGCAGTTCTTC; CDR3 protein: CASSLIRYNEQFF
D gene: -; clone size: few; J gene: TRBJ2-7; V gene: TRBV7-2; CDR3 DNA: TGTGCCAGCAGCTCTACCCGATTGACGGCTAGCTCCTACGAGCAGTACTTC; CDR3 protein: CASSSTRLTASSYEQYF